This T cell receptor beta chain was found in a study of T cells after yellow fever vaccination. From germline, CDR1 is SGHRS and CDR2 YFSETQ. CDR3 length: 13 residues. Trimming removed 4 bases from V and 11 bases from J, with 18 bases in between. This clonotype occurred a few times. No antigen is known for it. Study-level results: Booster samples showed a return of most primary-vaccination clones (around 96% CD4, 88% CD8). A small proportion of clonotypes was detected in both the CD4 and CD8 compartments. Contaminating bulk clonotypes could be abundant in FACS-sorted repertoires.

Conversion of TCR transcripts into cDNA relied on 5'RACE template switching, which added a universal primer site and UMIs. TCRdb called the 5' RACE reads again in MiXCR, with one record for every CDR3 protein. The sample carries approximately 550,000 distinct CDR3 sequences, approximately 13% recorded once. The source is a man younger than 45 who received the YFV17D yellow fever vaccine. Here the sequenced sample was PBMCs, taken on the day of the yellow fever booster vaccination. The chain is built from TRBV5-1 and TRBJ1-1; D remains unclear. The CDR3 reads CASSPTLPEGAFF. The CDR3 nucleotides are TGCGCCAGCAGCCCCACACTGCCCGAGGGCGCTTTCTTT.